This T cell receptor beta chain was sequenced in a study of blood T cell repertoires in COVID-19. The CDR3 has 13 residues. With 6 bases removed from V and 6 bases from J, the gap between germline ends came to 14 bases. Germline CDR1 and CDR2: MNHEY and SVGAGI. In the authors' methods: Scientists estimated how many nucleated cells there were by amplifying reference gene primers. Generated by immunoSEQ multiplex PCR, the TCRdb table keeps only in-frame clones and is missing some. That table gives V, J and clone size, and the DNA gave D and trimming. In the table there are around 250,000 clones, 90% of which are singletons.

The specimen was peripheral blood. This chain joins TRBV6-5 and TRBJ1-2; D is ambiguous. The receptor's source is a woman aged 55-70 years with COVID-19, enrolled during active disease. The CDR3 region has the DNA TGTGCCAGCAGATATCGGGTATCGGATGGCTACACCTTC. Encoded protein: CASRYRVSDGYTF.